This note documents a single T cell receptor (beta chain) sequence. These data come from a study of blood T cell repertoires in COVID-19. Across the study: From the United States, Italy and Spain came samples of acute and convalescent COVID-19.

After removal of 0 bases from V and 7 bases from J, the junction contained 3 bases not matched to a gene. This CDR3 is built from 15 residues. Germline V gene sequence: CDR1 SGHRS, CDR2 YFSETQ. As handled by the study authors: Amplification with reference gene primers provided the estimates of nucleated cell counts. Assay: immunoSEQ multiplex PCR; the TCRdb copy retains only in-frame clones and omits some. The V and J calls and clone size are taken from that table; D and trimming were inferred from the DNA. The sample includes 75,000 to 90,000 clones, approximately 80% seen only once; the top ten take about 20%.

V and J are TRBV5-1 and TRBJ2-1; TRBD2 agrees at 11 bases. The sequenced material came from peripheral blood. The sequence came from an older man with active or convalescent COVID-19. The CDR3 nucleotides are TGCGCCAGCAGCTTGGGACTAGCGGGGTCTAATGAGCAGTTCTTC. Its translation: CASSLGLAGSNEQFF.